Below, 11 T cell receptor beta chains from the same sample are listed, as sequenced in a study of radiation and T cells in renal cell carcinoma. The repertoire was sequenced with immunoSEQ multiplex PCR; TCRdb's copy has only in-frame clones and lacks some. The table lists fewer than 200,000 clones, 88% of them singletons, with 11% in the top ten. Specified time point: blood 4 weeks post-SBRT, at nephrectomy. The treatment: 15 Gy SBRT to primary tumor, nephrectomy 4 weeks later. The specimen comprised blood, sampled from a patient whose treatment included radiotherapy and nephrectomy. Receptors originate from a woman aged 45-65 years with renal cell carcinoma.

The V call is TRBV15, the J call TRBJ2-7, with 9 nucleotides matching TRBD1. The germline V gene has CDR1 LNHNV and CDR2 YYDKDF (reference sequence). V trimming: 5 bases; J trimming: 2 bases; junction bases outside the gene matches: 7. The CDR3 has 15 residues. CDR3 sequence (DNA): TGTGCCACCAGCCGCAACAGGGGGCAGGCCTACGAGCAGTACTTC. Amino acids: CATSRNRGQAYEQYF.

The gene calls are TRBV7-3 and TRBJ2-7; D call uncertain. This CDR3 region has 12 residues. Germline V gene sequence: CDR1 SGHTA, CDR2 FQGTGA. Trimming left V 1 base short and J 4 bases short, with 5 bases between. CDR3 nucleotides: TGTGCCAGCAGCTTAAACGGTTACGAGCAGTACTTC. Amino acids: CASSLNGYEQYF.

The chain has TRBV20-1 and TRBJ2-3; D unclear. Germline V gene data show CDR1 as DFQATT and CDR2 as SNEGSKA (reference sequence). The CDR3 is 11 amino acids. V gave up 0 bases and J gave up 7 bases, with 5 bases separating them. CDR3: CSAREIYTQYF. The DNA of the CDR3 is TGCAGTGCTAGAGAAATTTATACGCAGTATTTT.

The rearrangement links TRBV2 to TRBJ1-2, with a possible D match to TRBD1 (6 bases). Trimming pared 7 bases from V and 3 bases from J, leaving 9 bases between. The germline gives CDR1 SNHLY, CDR2 FYNNEI. The length of the CDR3 is 12 residues. The CDR3 bases are TGTGCCAGCATTCAGGGGTACTATGGCTACACCTTC. Amino acid sequence: CASIQGYYGYTF.

The V call is TRBV29-1, the J call TRBJ1-1, with unresolved D. Germline V gene lookup returns CDR1 SQVTM and CDR2 ANQGSEA. V was shortened by 1 base and J by 0 bases, with 9 bases between the two germline ends. The CDR3 totals 14 residues. The chain's CDR3 is CSVEVAGMNTEAFF. For the CDR3, the DNA is TGCAGCGTTGAAGTAGCAGGCATGAACACTGAAGCTTTCTTT.

This chain uses TRBV15 with TRBJ1-1; D ambiguous. The CDR3 is made up of 12 amino acids. V shed 3 bases and J shed 2 bases, with 4 bases lying between them. CDR1 LNHNV and CDR2 YYDKDF come from the germline V gene (reference sequence). Written as DNA, the CDR3 is TGTGCCACCAGCAGGGGTAACACTGAAGCTTTCTTT. Its protein is CATSRGNTEAFF. Supplemented by reference TRBV15 and TRBJ1-1, the full variable domain reads DAMVIQNPRYQVTQFGKPVTLSCSQTLNHNVMYWYQQKSSQAPKLLFHYYDKDFNNEADTPDNFQSRRPNTSFCFLDIRSPGLGDTAMYLCATSRGNTEAFFGQGTRLTVV.

The rearrangement joins TRBV7-8 to TRBJ1-6, with unresolved D. The CDR3 sequence is 14 residues long. Trimming left V 6 bases short and J 5 bases short, with 11 bases between. Germline CDR1 and CDR2: SGHVS and FQNEAQ. The chain's CDR3 is CASRSDWDNSPLHF. The CDR3 DNA reads TGTGCCAGCAGATCGGACTGGGATAATTCACCCCTCCACTTT.

The chain is built from TRBV5-1 and TRBJ2-7; 12 positions agree with TRBD2. The V segment lost 2 bases and the J segment 3 bases; nucleotides outside the gene matches: 3. CDR3 length: 15 residues. CDR1 and CDR2 (germline): SGHRS, YFSETQ. This chain's CDR3 is CASSFLLAGGYEQYF. The CDR3 DNA is TGCGCCAGCAGCTTCTTACTAGCGGGGGGCTACGAGCAGTACTTC.

The DNA of the CDR3 is TGTGCCAGCTCCCCCCGGGGCCCTGGAATCAATGAGCAGTTCTTC. Translation gives CASSPRGPGINEQFF. The chain couples TRBV18 to TRBJ2-1; D may match TRBD1 or TRBD2 (5 bases each). From germline, CDR1 is KGHSH and CDR2 LQKENI. V was pared by 6 bases and J by 6 bases, with 18 bases between. The CDR3 runs to 15 residues.

The chain joins TRBV18 to TRBJ1-3; TRBD1 aligns across 9 bases. The CDR3 consists of 17 residues. Germline V lookup: CDR1 KGHSH, CDR2 LQKENI. The ends lost 4 bases at V and 0 bases at J; junction bases unmatched: 7. The chain's CDR3 is CASSHGGQGNSGNTIYF. Here the CDR3 DNA reads TGTGCCAGCTCACACGGGGGACAGGGAAACTCTGGAAACACCATATATTTT.

The J gene is TRBJ2-5, the V gene TRBV28; no firm D call. The ends were cut back, 4 bases at V and 2 bases at J, with 11 bases in the middle. The CDR3 contains 14 residues. Germline CDR1 MDHEN, CDR2 SYDVKM. CDR3 nucleotide sequence: TGTGCCAGCAGTTGGACCTTAGCACAAGAGACCCAGTACTTC. Translated: CASSWTLAQETQYF. Full variable domain (missing parts from reference TRBV28 and TRBJ2-5): DVKVTQSSRYLVKRTGEKVFLECVQDMDHENMFWYRQDPGLGLRLIYFSYDVKMKEKGDIPEGYSVSREKKERFSLILESASTNQTSMYLCASSWTLAQETQYFGPGTRLLVL.